Shown below are 29 T cell receptor beta chains from a single sample sequenced in a study of shared clonotypes between healthy human individuals. This table comes from immunoSEQ multiplex PCR, and its TCRdb copy is limited to in-frame clones, with some not included. The sample gives approximately 1,000,000 clones, roughly 80% of which show up once; about 0.89% is in the top ten. Sequencing was done on a sample of memory CD4+ T cells from PBMCs. The subset here: CD45RA-negative fraction. The receptors were gathered from a man aged 18 to 30 in good health. Some clones in this sample may be carry-over from other donors' samples.

This clone was counted a few times. This chain links TRBV29-1 with TRBJ1-1, with a weak D call TRBD1 (5 bases). V was cut by 6 bases and J by 4 bases, with 9 bases left in between. The CDR3 sequence is 11 residues long. Germline V CDR1 and CDR2: SQVTM, ANQGSEA. Here the CDR3 reads CSVRDVTEAFF. Here the CDR3 DNA reads TGCAGCGTCAGGGATGTCACTGAAGCTTTCTTT.

For this clone: Sequence at one end of the junction differs from germline and may be a read error. V usage is TRBV5-1 and J usage is TRBJ2-7; TRBD2 matches 10 bases. CDR1 SGHRS and CDR2 YFSETQ come from the germline V gene. The CDR3 is 12 amino acids. CDR3 DNA: TGCGCCAACAGCCTAGCGGGAGCCGAGCAGTACTTC. Its translation is CANSLAGAEQYF.

The rearrangement joins TRBV28 to TRBJ2-5; D not resolved. CDR1 and CDR2 (germline): MDHEN, SYDVKM. The CDR3 contains 13 residues. V was pared by 2 bases and J by 1 base, with 5 bases between. In nucleotides, the CDR3 is TGTGCCAGCAGTTTACTGGGCCAAGAGACCCAGTACTTC. Residues: CASSLLGQETQYF.

The V and J genes are TRBV5-6 and TRBJ2-5; D gene uncertain. V gave up 0 bases and J gave up 4 bases, with 7 bases separating them. This CDR3 has 13 residues. Germline values: CDR1 SGHDT, CDR2 YYEEEE. This CDR3 is CASSLVSGETQYF. The CDR3 DNA reads as TGTGCCAGCAGCTTGGTGTCAGGAGAGACCCAGTACTTC. Together with reference TRBV5-6 and TRBJ2-5, the CDR3 gives the full variable domain: DAGVTQSPTHLIKTRGQQVTLRCSPKSGHDTVSWYQQALGQGPQFIFQYYEEEERQRGNFPDRFSGHQFPNYSSELNVNALLLGDSALYLCASSLVSGETQYFGPGTRLLVL.

This clone was seen only a few times. The V and J genes are TRBV30 and TRBJ2-5; TRBD2 matches 8 bases. Germline V gene lookup returns CDR1 GTSNPN and CDR2 SVGIG (reference sequence). V lost 0 bases, J lost 5 bases, and 11 bases stayed unmatched. This CDR3 region has 16 residues. In nucleotides, the CDR3 is TGTGCCTGGAGTGTAGGTTTTCTTAGCGGGACGGAGACCCAGTACTTC. Residues: CAWSVGFLSGTETQYF.

This clone came up a few times. The chain has TRBV5-6 and TRBJ2-1, with TRBD1 matching 7 bases. Unmatched junction bases numbered 7, after V lost 4 bases and J lost 0 bases. CDR1 and CDR2 (germline): SGHDT, YYEEEE. CDR3 length: 16 amino acids. In DNA form, the CDR3 reads TGTGCCAGCAGCAGACGGACAGGCATCTCCTACAATGAGCAGTTCTTC. Translation: CASSRRTGISYNEQFF.

This clone has more than one count but fewer than ten. The same CDR3 also results from other DNA sequences found in this sample. The gene calls are TRBV20-1 and TRBJ1-1; D ambiguous. Looked up from germline, CDR1 is DFQATT and CDR2 is SNEGSKA (reference sequence). Trimming stripped 6 bases from V and 4 bases from J, with 6 bases between. The CDR3 loop spans 10 amino acids. CDR3 in amino acids: CSARGTEAFF. CDR3 nucleotide sequence: TGCAGTGCCCGGGGCACTGAAGCTTTCTTT.

V and J are TRBV4-1 and TRBJ2-5, with 11 nucleotides matching TRBD2. The end of the DNA fits TRBJ2-7 better, so the J call may be wrong. CDR1 is MGHRA and CDR2 is YSYEKL in the germline V gene. CDR3 size: 18 residues. DNA of the CDR3: TGCGCCAGCAGCCAAGAGGGTAGCGGGAGGGCCGGGCTGTACGAGCAGTACTTC. This codes for CASSQEGSGRAGLYEQYF.

There are a few counts of this clone. The chain employs TRBV9 and TRBJ2-7, with D tentatively TRBD1 (6 bases). This CDR3 is built from 13 residues. Between the trimmed V and J ends, which lost 0 bases and 5 bases, there was a span of 9 bases. Germline V lookup: CDR1 SGDLS, CDR2 YYNGEE. The CDR3 DNA is TGTGCCAGCAGCGTAGGACAGGTTAACGAGCAGTACTTC. Residues: CASSVGQVNEQYF. The whole variable domain, filled in from reference TRBV9 and TRBJ2-7, reads DSGVTQTPKHLITATGQRVTLRCSPRSGDLSVYWYQQSLDQGLQFLIQYYNGEERAKGNILERFSAQQFPDLHSELNLSSLELGDSALYFCASSVGQVNEQYFGPGTRLTVT.

This chain connects TRBV5-1 to TRBJ2-1; D is unresolved. Trimming removed 1 base at V and 5 bases at J, with 7 bases between. In germline, CDR1 is SGHRS, CDR2 YFSETQ. The CDR3 runs to 13 residues. DNA of the CDR3: TGCGCCAGCAGCTTGCCGCGGAACAATGAGCAGTTCTTC. It encodes CASSLPRNNEQFF.

This chain uses TRBV30 with TRBJ1-4, with D perhaps TRBD1 (6 bases). Germline V gene lookup returns CDR1 GTSNPN and CDR2 SVGIG (reference sequence). V dropped 1 base and J dropped 5 bases, with 11 bases sitting between them. The CDR3 length is 14 residues. CDR3 region: CAWSGGAGNEKLFF. As DNA, the CDR3 is TGTGCCTGGAGTGGGGGGGCCGGGAATGAAAAACTGTTTTTT.

The gene calls are TRBV27 and TRBJ1-5, with D possibly being TRBD1 (5 bases). This CDR3 comprises 15 residues. The ends were cut back, 4 bases at V and 6 bases at J, with 16 bases in the middle. From germline, CDR1 is MNHEY and CDR2 SMNVEV (reference sequence). Here the CDR3 reads CASSSGRDLFQPQHF. CDR3 in DNA: TGTGCCAGCAGTTCCGGACGGGACCTCTTTCAGCCCCAGCATTTT.

V and J are TRBV7-2 and TRBJ2-5, with 11 bases that match TRBD2. The V gene's germline CDR1 is SGHTA and CDR2 FQGNSA. This CDR3 comprises 15 residues. V lost 5 bases to trimming and J lost 2 bases; unmatched junction nucleotides: 4. Here the CDR3 reads CASSQRTSGQETQYF. As DNA, the CDR3 is TGTGCCAGCAGCCAGAGGACTAGCGGGCAAGAGACCCAGTACTTC.

The chain has TRBV4-3 and TRBJ1-2, with no clear D. The length of the CDR3 is 15 residues. The germline V and J ends were trimmed by 3 bases and 0 bases, with 11 bases remaining between them. Germline CDR1 is LGHNA and CDR2 is YSLEER. CDR3 amino acids: CASSHNVATNYGYTF. CDR3 DNA: TGCGCCAGCAGCCATAATGTGGCAACTAACTATGGCTACACCTTC.

This clone was recorded once. This rearrangement joins TRBV5-1 to TRBJ2-4; possible D gene TRBD2, 6 bases. Trimming stripped 0 bases from V and 0 bases from J, with 7 bases between. From germline, CDR1 is SGHRS and CDR2 YFSETQ. The CDR3 extends over 15 amino acids. CDR3 nucleotides: TGCGCCAGCAGCTTGGTGGGGGGAGCCAAAAACATTCAGTACTTC. Translated, it gives CASSLVGGAKNIQYF. Full variable domain (remainder filled in from reference TRBV5-1 and TRBJ2-4): KAGVTQTPRYLIKTRGQQVTLSCSPISGHRSVSWYQQTPGQGLQFLFEYFSETQRNKGNFPGRFSGRQFSNSRSEMNVSTLELGDSALYLCASSLVGGAKNIQYFGAGTRLSVL.

The chain uses TRBV4-3 and TRBJ2-3; D possibly corresponds to TRBD2 (6 bases). Deletions cut 2 bases from V and 5 bases from J, with 11 bases between. Germline CDR1 and CDR2: LGHNA and YSLEER. The CDR3 runs 14 residues. The CDR3: CASSQSQGGDTQYF. The CDR3 DNA is TGCGCCAGCAGCCAAAGCCAGGGAGGAGATACGCAGTATTTT.

V gene TRBV7-9 combines with J gene TRBJ2-3, with 10 bases matching TRBD2. CDR3 length: 14 residues. Losses at the gene ends were 4 bases for V and 5 bases for J; bases not matched to a gene: 3. CDR1 is SEHNR, CDR2 FQNEAQ, per germline (reference sequence). The CDR3 is CASSSRLAGDTQYF. The CDR3 DNA reads TGTGCCAGCAGCTCCAGACTAGCGGGAGATACGCAGTATTTT.

The chain carries TRBV19 and TRBJ1-5; a weak D match, TRBD1 (5 bases). CDR1 and CDR2 (germline): LNHDA, SQIVND (reference sequence). This CDR3 is 14 amino acids long. Trimming cost V 3 bases and J 6 bases, with 12 bases left between them. CDR3 loop: CASSIFQGRQPQHF. For the CDR3, the DNA is TGTGCCAGTAGTATTTTCCAGGGCCGTCAGCCCCAGCATTTT. Based on the CDR3 plus reference TRBV19 and TRBJ1-5, the full variable domain is DGGITQSPKYLFRKEGQNVTLSCEQNLNHDAMYWYRQDPGQGLRLIYYSQIVNDFQKGDIAEGYSVSREKKESFPLTVTSAQKNPTAFYLCASSIFQGRQPQHFGDGTRLSIL.

J is TRBJ2-5 and V is TRBV2, with D tentatively TRBD2 (6 bases). Deletions cut 2 bases from V and 5 bases from J, with 12 bases between. The CDR3 covers 14 residues. Germline V gene data show CDR1 as SNHLY and CDR2 as FYNNEI. For the CDR3, the DNA is TGTGCCAGCAGTGAACCTAGCGCTCGGGAGACCCAGTACTTC. The encoded protein is CASSEPSARETQYF.

Many counts were recorded for this clone. The sample contains more than one DNA sequence encoding this CDR3. The gene calls are TRBV9 and TRBJ2-1; 12 bases map to TRBD2. Germline lookup yields CDR1 SGDLS and CDR2 YYNGEE. V dropped 4 bases and J dropped 6; count of bases not matched to a gene: 5. There are 15 residues in the CDR3. This CDR3 reads CASSPLAGGPNEQFF. The CDR3 bases are TGTGCCAGCAGCCCCCTAGCGGGAGGGCCCAATGAGCAGTTCTTC.

V is TRBV27 and J is TRBJ1-5; D might be TRBD1 (5 bases). CDR3 length equals 14 residues. CDR1 MNHEY and CDR2 SMNVEV come from the germline V gene (reference sequence). Trimming shortened V by 3 bases and J by 5 bases, and 11 bases separated the two germline ends. In DNA, the CDR3 is TGTGCCAGCAGTTTGCGGGGCCCGGATCAGCCCCAGCATTTT. Amino acids: CASSLRGPDQPQHF.

V gene TRBV7-2 combines with J gene TRBJ2-7; the D gene is possibly TRBD2 (5 bases). The CDR3 consists of 15 residues. Germline CDR1 reads SGHTA; CDR2 reads FQGNSA. Trimming left V 1 base short and J 4 bases short, with 14 bases between. The CDR3 DNA reads as TGTGCCAGCAGCTTAGGGCGAGGGAGATCATACGAGCAGTACTTC. It codes for CASSLGRGRSYEQYF.

This CDR3 reads CASSLWAPPRYEQYF. The CDR3 nucleotides are TGTGCCAGCAGCTTGTGGGCTCCCCCCCGTTACGAGCAGTACTTC. The rearrangement joins TRBV5-6 to TRBJ2-7; D not resolved. Germline V gives CDR1 SGHDT, CDR2 YYEEEE. The germline V and J ends were trimmed by 1 base and 4 bases, with 15 bases remaining between them. The CDR3 has 15 amino acids.

The V gene is TRBV5-1, the J gene TRBJ2-7, with D unresolved. V gave up 4 bases and J gave up 3 bases, with 8 bases separating them. CDR3 length: 12 residues. CDR1 and CDR2 from the germline V gene are SGHRS and YFSETQ. The chain's CDR3 is CASSGEVYEQYF. The CDR3, as DNA: TGCGCCAGCAGCGGAGAGGTCTACGAGCAGTACTTC.

This clone was recorded a few times. CDR3 amino acids: CASSLSGNTEAFF. The CDR3 region has the DNA TGTGCCAGTAGTTTGTCAGGGAACACTGAAGCTTTCTTT. V gene TRBV19 combines with J gene TRBJ1-1; no firm D call. The CDR3 is 13 residues long. Germline values: CDR1 LNHDA, CDR2 SQIVND (reference sequence). V lost 5 bases, J lost 1 base, and 8 bases lay in between.

A single count supports this clone. This chain uses TRBV11-2 with TRBJ2-7; D is undetermined. Per germline, CDR1 SGHAT and CDR2 FQNNGV. The germline V and J ends were trimmed by 0 bases and 3 bases, with 18 bases remaining between them. This CDR3 is 17 amino acids long. The CDR3 bases are TGTGCCAGCAGCTTAGACCACATACCGGCAGCTGTCTACGAGCAGTACTTC. It yields the protein CASSLDHIPAAVYEQYF.

The chain employs TRBV27 and TRBJ1-1; no definite D call. Germline loops: CDR1 MNHEY, CDR2 SMNVEV (reference sequence). V was trimmed by 4 bases and J by 1 base, leaving 19 bases between them. This CDR3 is built from 17 residues. The CDR3 DNA reads as TGTGCCAGCAGTTGGGGTACCCACTTCCAAGAGAACACTGAAGCTTTCTTT. It is translated as CASSWGTHFQENTEAFF.

V is TRBV6-1 and J is TRBJ1-1, with D maybe TRBD1 (5 bases). The CDR3 extends over 14 amino acids. V lost 6 bases, J lost 3 bases, and 14 bases lay in between. The germline V gene has CDR1 MNHNS and CDR2 SASEGT. The CDR3 DNA sequence: TGTGCCAGCAGGAACACAAGGGGATACACTGAAGCTTTCTTT. As protein: CASRNTRGYTEAFF.

This chain uses TRBV6-1 with TRBJ1-5; TRBD1 aligns across 9 bases. With V trimmed by 6 bases and J by 5 bases, 5 bases remained unmatched. The CDR3 runs 14 residues. CDR1 and CDR2 from the germline V gene are MNHNS and SASEGT. The CDR3 loop reads CASRDRGVDQPQHF. The DNA of the CDR3 is TGTGCCAGCAGGGACAGGGGAGTCGATCAGCCCCAGCATTTT.